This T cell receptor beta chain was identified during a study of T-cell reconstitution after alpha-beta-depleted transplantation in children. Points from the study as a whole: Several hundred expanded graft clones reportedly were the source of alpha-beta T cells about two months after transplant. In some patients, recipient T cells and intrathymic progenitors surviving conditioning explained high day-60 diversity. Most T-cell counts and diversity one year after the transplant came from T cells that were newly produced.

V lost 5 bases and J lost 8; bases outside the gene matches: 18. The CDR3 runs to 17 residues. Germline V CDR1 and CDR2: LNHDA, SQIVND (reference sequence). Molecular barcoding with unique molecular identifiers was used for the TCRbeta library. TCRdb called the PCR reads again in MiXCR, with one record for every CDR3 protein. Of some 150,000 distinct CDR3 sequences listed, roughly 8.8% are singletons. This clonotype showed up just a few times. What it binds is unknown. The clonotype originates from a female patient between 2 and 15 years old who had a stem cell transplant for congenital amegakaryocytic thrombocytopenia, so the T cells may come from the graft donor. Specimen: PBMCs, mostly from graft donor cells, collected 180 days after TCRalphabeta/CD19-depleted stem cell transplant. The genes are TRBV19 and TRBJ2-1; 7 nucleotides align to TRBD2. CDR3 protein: CASSPFRGGPLIDEQFF. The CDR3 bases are TGTGCCAGTAGTCCATTTAGGGGAGGGCCCCTCATTGATGAGCAGTTCTTC.